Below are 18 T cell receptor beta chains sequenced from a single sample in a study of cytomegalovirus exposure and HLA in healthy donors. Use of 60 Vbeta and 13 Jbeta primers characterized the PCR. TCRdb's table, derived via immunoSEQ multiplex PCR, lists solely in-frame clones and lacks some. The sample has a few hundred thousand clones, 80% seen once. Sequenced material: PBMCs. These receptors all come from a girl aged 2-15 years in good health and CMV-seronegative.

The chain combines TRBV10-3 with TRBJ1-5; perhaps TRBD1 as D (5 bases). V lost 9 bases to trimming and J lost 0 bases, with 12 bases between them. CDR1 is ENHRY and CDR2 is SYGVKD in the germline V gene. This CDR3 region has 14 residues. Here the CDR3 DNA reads TGTGCCATAGACAGCCATAATAGCAATCAGCCCCAGCATTTT. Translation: CAIDSHNSNQPQHF.

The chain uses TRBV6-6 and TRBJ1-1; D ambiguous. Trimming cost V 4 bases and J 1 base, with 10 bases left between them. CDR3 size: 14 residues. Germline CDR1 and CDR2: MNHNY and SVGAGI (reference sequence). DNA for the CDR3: TGTGCCAGCAGTTTGGCCCACAAGAACACTGAAGCTTTCTTT. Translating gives CASSLAHKNTEAFF.

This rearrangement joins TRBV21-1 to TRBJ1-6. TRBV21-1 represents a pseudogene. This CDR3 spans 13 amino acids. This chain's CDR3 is CASRVLGKTPLHF. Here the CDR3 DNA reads TGTGCCAGCAGGGTTCTCGGTAAGACACCCCTCCACTTT.

This CDR3 reads CASSTGQFTGELFF. CDR3 nucleotide sequence: TGTGCCAGCAGCACGGGACAGTTCACCGGGGAGCTGTTTTTT. The V call is TRBV27, the J call TRBJ2-2, with 7 bases fitting TRBD1. J was trimmed by 4 bases and V by 6 bases; bases with no gene match: 5. The CDR3 totals 14 residues. Germline CDR1 MNHEY, CDR2 SMNVEV (reference sequence).

CDR3 amino acids: CASSALTGGLGDTQYF. For the CDR3, the DNA is TGTGCCAGCAGCGCCCTGACAGGGGGGTTGGGAGATACGCAGTATTTT. J is TRBJ2-3 and V is TRBV9, with 9 bases that match TRBD1. This CDR3 comprises 16 residues. Germline loops: CDR1 SGDLS, CDR2 YYNGEE. The junction had 10 bases not matched to a gene; V was cut back by 3 bases and J by 5 bases. Full variable domain (remainder filled in from reference TRBV9 and TRBJ2-3): DSGVTQTPKHLITATGQRVTLRCSPRSGDLSVYWYQQSLDQGLQFLIQYYNGEERAKGNILERFSAQQFPDLHSELNLSSLELGDSALYFCASSALTGGLGDTQYFGPGTRLTVL.

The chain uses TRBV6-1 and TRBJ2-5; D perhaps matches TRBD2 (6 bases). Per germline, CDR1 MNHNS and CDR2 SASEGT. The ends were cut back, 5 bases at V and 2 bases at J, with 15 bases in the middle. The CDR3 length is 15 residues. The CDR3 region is CASSWGRQRQETQYF. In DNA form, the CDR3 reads TGTGCCAGCAGTTGGGGGAGGCAGAGACAAGAGACCCAGTACTTC.

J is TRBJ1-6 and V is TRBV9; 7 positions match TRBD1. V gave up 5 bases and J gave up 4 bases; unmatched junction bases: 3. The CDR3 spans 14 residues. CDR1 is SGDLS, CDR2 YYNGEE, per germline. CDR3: CASRQGSYNSPLHF. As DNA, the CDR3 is TGTGCCAGCAGACAGGGGTCGTATAATTCACCCCTCCACTTT.

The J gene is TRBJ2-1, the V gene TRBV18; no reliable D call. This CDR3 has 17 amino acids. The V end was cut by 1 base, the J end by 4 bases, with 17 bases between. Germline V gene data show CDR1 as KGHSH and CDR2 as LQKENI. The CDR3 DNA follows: TGTGCCAGCTCACCACTTGGATGGAGCTACAATTACAATGAGCAGTTCTTC. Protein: CASSPLGWSYNYNEQFF.

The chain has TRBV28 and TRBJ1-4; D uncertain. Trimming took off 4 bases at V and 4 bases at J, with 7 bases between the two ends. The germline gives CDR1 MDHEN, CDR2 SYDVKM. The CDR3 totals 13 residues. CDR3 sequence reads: CASSSPDNEKLFF. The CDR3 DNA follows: TGTGCCAGCAGTTCCCCAGATAATGAAAAACTGTTTTTT.

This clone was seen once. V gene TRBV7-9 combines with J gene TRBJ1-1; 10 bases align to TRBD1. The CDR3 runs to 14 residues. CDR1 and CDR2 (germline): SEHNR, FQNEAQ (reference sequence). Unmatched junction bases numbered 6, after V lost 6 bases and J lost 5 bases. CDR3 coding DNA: TGTGCCAGCAGTCGACAGGGGGCGCGGACTGAAGCTTTCTTT. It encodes CASSRQGARTEAFF.

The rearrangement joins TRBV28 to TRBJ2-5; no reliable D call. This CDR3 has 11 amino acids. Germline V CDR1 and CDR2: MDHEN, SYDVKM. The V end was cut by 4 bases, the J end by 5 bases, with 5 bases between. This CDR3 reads CASSYMETQYF. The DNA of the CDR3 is TGTGCCAGCAGTTACATGGAGACCCAGTACTTC.

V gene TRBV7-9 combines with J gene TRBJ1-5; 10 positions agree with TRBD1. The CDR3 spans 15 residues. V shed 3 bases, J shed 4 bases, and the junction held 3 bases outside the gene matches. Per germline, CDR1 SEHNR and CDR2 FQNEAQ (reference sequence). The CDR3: CASSFRTGGNQPQHF. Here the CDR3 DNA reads TGTGCCAGCAGCTTTAGGACAGGGGGGAATCAGCCCCAGCATTTT.

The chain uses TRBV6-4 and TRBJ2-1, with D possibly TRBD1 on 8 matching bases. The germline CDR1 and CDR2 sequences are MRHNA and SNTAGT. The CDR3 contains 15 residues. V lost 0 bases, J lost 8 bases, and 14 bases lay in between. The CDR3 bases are TGTGCCAGCAGTGACTCTGGACAGGGAGGGGATGAGCAGTTCTTC. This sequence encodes CASSDSGQGGDEQFF.

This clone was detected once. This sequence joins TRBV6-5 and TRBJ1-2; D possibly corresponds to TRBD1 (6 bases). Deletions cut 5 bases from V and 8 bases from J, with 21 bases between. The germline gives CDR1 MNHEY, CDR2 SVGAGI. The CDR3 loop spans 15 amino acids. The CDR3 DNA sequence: TGTGCCAGCAGTCTAACTCGGGGGGGGGCGGAGGGCTACACCTTC. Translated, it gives CASSLTRGGAEGYTF.

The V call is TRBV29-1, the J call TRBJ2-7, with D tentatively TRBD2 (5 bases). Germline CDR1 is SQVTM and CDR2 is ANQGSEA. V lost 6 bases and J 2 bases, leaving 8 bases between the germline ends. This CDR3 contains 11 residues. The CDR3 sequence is CSVSRAYEQYF. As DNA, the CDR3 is TGCAGCGTCTCGAGGGCCTACGAGCAGTACTTC.

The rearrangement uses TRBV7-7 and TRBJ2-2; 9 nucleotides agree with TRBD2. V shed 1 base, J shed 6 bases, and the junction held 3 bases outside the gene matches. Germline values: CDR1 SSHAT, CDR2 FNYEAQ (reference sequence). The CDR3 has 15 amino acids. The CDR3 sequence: CASSLGGGAPGELFF. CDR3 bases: TGTGCCAGCAGCTTAGGCGGGGGGGCCCCCGGGGAGCTGTTTTTT. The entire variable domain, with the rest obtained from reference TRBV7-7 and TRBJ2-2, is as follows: GAGVSQSPRYKVTKRGQDVTLRCDPISSHATLYWYQQALGQGPEFLTYFNYEAQPDKSGLPSDRFSAERPEGSISTLTIQRTEQRDSAMYRCASSLGGGAPGELFFGEGSRLTVL.

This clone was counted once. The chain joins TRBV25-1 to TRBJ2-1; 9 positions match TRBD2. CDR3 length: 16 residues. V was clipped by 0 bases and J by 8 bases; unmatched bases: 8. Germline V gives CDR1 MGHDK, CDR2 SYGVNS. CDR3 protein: CASSEYRRGGRDEQFF. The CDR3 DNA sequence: TGTGCCAGCAGTGAATATAGGCGGGGGGGCCGGGATGAGCAGTTCTTC.

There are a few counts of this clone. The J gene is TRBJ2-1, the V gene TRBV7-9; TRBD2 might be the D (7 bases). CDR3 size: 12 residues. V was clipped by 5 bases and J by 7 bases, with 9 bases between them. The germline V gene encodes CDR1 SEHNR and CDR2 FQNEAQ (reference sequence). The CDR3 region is CASSGGANEQFF. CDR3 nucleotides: TGTGCCAGCAGCGGGGGGGCGAATGAGCAGTTCTTC.